The sequence of this T cell receptor beta chain was determined in a study of CD8 T cells in Susac syndrome. Overall study results and limits: The study identified about sixteen and five Susac-specific public clones in total CD8+ and CD8+ TEMRA repertoires.

Recently defined diagnostic criteria classed the Susac syndrome patients as definite or probable. TEMRA cells were FACS-enriched and CD8+ and CD4+ T cells negatively isolated. There are 12 residues in the CDR3. Germline V CDR1 and CDR2: MDHEN, SYDVKM. With 6 bases removed from V and 7 bases from J, the gap between germline ends came to 12 bases. About this clonotype: Its antigen is not known.

When the RNA was reverse transcribed, random hexamers were used with an input of 0.5 to 1 ug. The method of amplification for TCR beta CDR3 was immunoSEQ multiplex PCR, covering 54 Vbeta and 13 Jbeta. TCRdb reprocessed the immunoSEQ multiplex PCR reads with MiXCR, giving one entry per CDR3 protein. The data show tens of thousands of distinct CDR3 sequences, over 85% seen once. The sequenced sample consisted of CD8+ T cells from PBMCs. This receptor was identified in a human donor with Susac syndrome. The rearrangement links TRBV28 to TRBJ2-5; unclear D gene. The CDR3 protein is CASRTEWGTQYF. CDR3 nucleotides: TGTGCCAGCAGAACAGAATGGGGGACCCAGTACTTC.